The 2 T cell receptor beta chains below come from one sample, sequenced in a study of T cells expressing NK-cell markers. Each CDR3 protein gets one entry in TCRdb, which reprocessed the 5' RACE reads and gives no DNA. The table counts about 260,000 distinct CDR3 sequences; 0.3% to 0.45% lies in the top ten. The sample taken for sequencing was blood T cells: a sorted CD56 or NKG2C T cell subset, CD4+ or CD8+ T cells, or bulk PBMC T cells (not recorded which). These receptors came from a man aged 18 to 30 in good health.

This rearrangement joins TRBV10-3 to TRBJ2-3; the TRBD2 assignment by TCRdb is unverifiable without DNA. Germline-derived CDR1 and CDR2 are ENHRY and SYGVKD. The CDR3 is made up of 13 amino acids. CDR3: CAISAQSRDTQYF.

The chain recombines TRBV5-1 with TRBJ2-1; checking the TCRdb D call of TRBD1 is not possible without DNA. The CDR3 covers 15 residues. Germline values: CDR1 SGHRS, CDR2 YFSETQ. The CDR3 here is CASSSIRDGHNEQFF.